These 25 T cell receptor beta chains were all obtained from the same sample, sequenced in a study of OX40 agonist ivuxolimab in advanced cancers. The table came from immunoSEQ multiplex PCR; TCRdb's copy has only in-frame clones and leaves some out. The profile shows around 55,000 clones, approximately 84% of them singletons. The sample was CD4+ or CD8+ T cells sorted from blood, taken in a trial of the OX40 agonist ivuxolimab. These receptors were collected from an adult with an advanced solid tumor such as melanoma, head and neck, liver or kidney cancer.

The chain uses TRBV13 and TRBJ1-1; D perhaps matches TRBD1 (6 bases). The V gene lost 5 bases and the J gene lost 0 bases, with 13 bases spanning the gap. The CDR3 extends over 15 amino acids. The germline V gene has CDR1 PRHDT and CDR2 FYEKMQ (reference sequence). The CDR3: CASSPEQGMNTEAFF. For the CDR3, the DNA is TGTGCCAGCAGCCCGGAACAGGGAATGAACACTGAAGCTTTCTTT.

The genes are TRBV6-5 and TRBJ2-2; the D is unclear. This CDR3 has 13 amino acids. Between the trimmed V and J ends, which lost 6 bases and 4 bases, there was a span of 9 bases. Looked up from germline, CDR1 is MNHEY and CDR2 is SVGAGI. CDR3 sequence (DNA): TGTGCCAGCAGCCCAGGTGCCACCGGGGAGCTGTTTTTT. Translated, it gives CASSPGATGELFF.

This clone was picked up one time. This rearrangement joins TRBV2 to TRBJ2-6; unclear D gene. The germline gives CDR1 SNHLY, CDR2 FYNNEI. The V end was cut by 7 bases, the J end by 1 base, with 14 bases between. This CDR3 is built from 16 residues. DNA of the CDR3: TGTGCCAGCAATTGGCCCGAAAAATCTGGGGCCAACGTCCTGACTTTC. Protein: CASNWPEKSGANVLTF.

V and J are TRBV6-5 and TRBJ2-5; 7 positions match TRBD1. CDR1 MNHEY and CDR2 SVGAGI come from the germline V gene. The CDR3 totals 14 residues. V shed 3 bases, J shed 4 bases, and the junction held 5 bases outside the gene matches. CDR3 coding DNA: TGTGCCAGCAGTTATGGTAACAGGGGAGAGACCCAGTACTTC. Translation gives CASSYGNRGETQYF.

This rearrangement joins TRBV21-1 to TRBJ1-1; the D call TRBD1 from the table was never checked on the DNA. TRBV21-1 is a listed pseudogene. This CDR3 has 12 residues. CDR3 residues: CASSKVGQKAFF. DNA for the CDR3: TGTGCCAGCAGCAAAGTTGGGCAGAAAGCTTTCTTT.

The chain has TRBV9 and TRBJ1-3; D gene unclear. The CDR3 is 15 amino acids. Germline values: CDR1 SGDLS, CDR2 YYNGEE. Trimming stripped 0 bases from V and 0 bases from J, with 7 bases between. CDR3 sequence: CASSVDAFSGNTIYF. In nucleotides, the CDR3 is TGTGCCAGCAGCGTAGATGCTTTCTCTGGAAACACCATATATTTT.

The rearrangement joins TRBV6-6 to TRBJ2-3; perhaps TRBD1 as D (5 bases). V lost 10 bases and J 5 bases, leaving 13 bases between the germline ends. The CDR3 loop spans 12 amino acids. Germline lookup yields CDR1 MNHNY and CDR2 SVGAGI (reference sequence). CDR3: CATTEGEDTQYF. The DNA for the CDR3 is TGTGCCACTACCGAAGGGGAAGATACGCAGTATTTT.

The chain combines TRBV6-5 with TRBJ2-7, with 8 bases fitting TRBD1. This CDR3 contains 14 residues. After removal of 6 bases from V and 7 bases from J, the junction contained 11 bases not matched to a gene. Germline CDR1 is MNHEY and CDR2 is SVGAGI. In DNA form, the CDR3 reads TGTGCCAGCAGCCCGGACAGGGTCGTGGGGGAGCAGTACTTC. It is translated as CASSPDRVVGEQYF.

The rearrangement links TRBV19 to TRBJ1-1, with D possibly being TRBD1 (5 bases). Trimming shortened V by 1 base and J by 0 bases, and 9 bases separated the two germline ends. CDR3 length equals 15 residues. Germline-derived CDR1 and CDR2 are LNHDA and SQIVND (reference sequence). Written as DNA, the CDR3 is TGTGCCAGTAGTATAGGGAACAGGATGAACACTGAAGCTTTCTTT. Translation gives CASSIGNRMNTEAFF.

The rearrangement links TRBV7-2 to TRBJ1-1; D perhaps matches TRBD1 (6 bases). CDR1 and CDR2 from the germline V gene are SGHTA and FQGNSA. Trimming pared 6 bases from V and 5 bases from J, leaving 19 bases between. The CDR3 sequence is 15 residues long. The CDR3 DNA reads as TGTGCCAGCAGGTTTACTTTAACAGGGAGTACTGAAGCTTTCTTT. This translates into CASRFTLTGSTEAFF. Full variable domain (outside the CDR3, taken from reference TRBV7-2 and TRBJ1-1): GAGVSQSPSNKVTEKGKDVELRCDPISGHTALYWYRQSLGQGLEFLIYFQGNSAPDKSGLPSDRFSAERTGGSVSTLTIQRTQQEDSAVYLCASRFTLTGSTEAFFGQGTRLTVV.

The chain has TRBV11-2 and TRBJ1-2, with TRBD1 matching 9 bases. Germline-derived CDR1 and CDR2 are SGHAT and FQNNGV. J lost 4 bases, V lost 5 bases, and 14 bases had no gene match. The CDR3 has 17 amino acids. DNA of the CDR3: TGTGCCAGCAGCCCCCGGTCTGGGGACAGGGCCTCCTATGGCTACACCTTC. It encodes CASSPRSGDRASYGYTF.

The V gene is TRBV4-3, the J gene TRBJ2-6; possibly TRBD1 for D (5 bases). The germline gives CDR1 LGHNA, CDR2 YSLEER. CDR3 length: 17 amino acids. Trimming removed 1 base from V and 1 base from J, with 11 bases in between. The chain's CDR3 is CASSQGITGSGANVLTF. The CDR3, as DNA: TGCGCCAGCAGCCAAGGGATTACAGGTTCTGGGGCCAACGTCCTGACTTTC.

This sequence joins TRBV5-1 and TRBJ2-7; 9 bases line up with TRBD1. Per germline, CDR1 SGHRS and CDR2 YFSETQ. This CDR3 comprises 13 residues. V lost 10 bases to trimming and J lost 4 bases; unmatched junction nucleotides: 9. CDR3 residues: CACGQGSGYEQYF. The CDR3 DNA sequence: TGCGCCTGCGGACAGGGGAGTGGGTACGAGCAGTACTTC.

The rearrangement links TRBV14 to TRBJ1-2; D gene unclear. CDR3 length equals 12 residues. The V gene lost 4 bases and the J gene lost 3 bases, with 6 bases spanning the gap. The V gene's germline CDR1 is SGHDN and CDR2 FVKESK. This CDR3 reads CASSPGHYGYTF. Written as DNA, the CDR3 is TGTGCCAGCAGCCCTGGCCACTATGGCTACACCTTC.

The J gene is TRBJ2-1, the V gene TRBV7-3; no clear D gene. Trimming took off 5 bases at V and 6 bases at J, with 14 bases between the two ends. Germline CDR1 SGHTA, CDR2 FQGTGA. The CDR3 runs 14 residues. The CDR3, as DNA: TGTGCCAGCAGCCCAGTGTCCCCACGCAATGAGCAGTTCTTC. It codes for CASSPVSPRNEQFF.

Here the CDR3 reads CASSPSASYNEQFF. CDR3 nucleotides: TGTGCCAGCAGCCCGAGCGCCAGTTACAATGAGCAGTTCTTC. The chain joins TRBV5-6 to TRBJ2-1, with D hard to call. Trimming shortened V by 4 bases and J by 4 bases, and 12 bases separated the two germline ends. The CDR3 loop spans 14 amino acids. Germline CDR1 SGHDT, CDR2 YYEEEE.

This chain links TRBV28 with TRBJ2-1; TRBD2 might be the D (5 bases). Germline CDR1 and CDR2: MDHEN and SYDVKM. The V and J ends lost 6 bases and 5 bases respectively, with 17 bases between them. There are 15 residues in the CDR3. The CDR3 reads CASSLIDEGNNEQFF. CDR3 in DNA: TGTGCCAGCAGCTTGATCGACGAGGGAAACAATGAGCAGTTCTTC.

The chain is built from TRBV11-2 and TRBJ2-2; D remains ambiguous. Germline values: CDR1 SGHAT, CDR2 FQNNGV. Trimming took 7 bases from V and 7 from J, leaving 22 bases between them. This CDR3 has 16 amino acids. The CDR3 protein is CASTSHLISPGGELFF. The CDR3 bases are TGTGCCAGCACCAGCCACCTCATATCGCCGGGCGGGGAGCTGTTTTTT.

This chain joins TRBV28 and TRBJ2-7; tentative D call: TRBD2 (7 bases). V dropped 4 bases and J dropped 0 bases, with 22 bases sitting between them. CDR1 MDHEN and CDR2 SYDVKM come from the germline V gene. The CDR3 extends over 18 amino acids. CDR3: CASSSRLVRGGVSYEQYF. In DNA, the CDR3 is TGTGCCAGCAGTTCTCGCCTCGTGAGGGGGGGAGTCTCCTACGAGCAGTACTTC.

The chain couples TRBV13 to TRBJ1-1, with D unclear. The CDR3 is 15 residues long. V was cut by 1 base and J by 0 bases, with 9 bases left in between. Germline CDR1 PRHDT, CDR2 FYEKMQ (reference sequence). This CDR3 reads CASSLVRNMNTEAFF. In nucleotides, the CDR3 is TGTGCCAGCAGCTTAGTTAGGAATATGAACACTGAAGCTTTCTTT.

The CDR3 DNA is TGTGCCAGCAGCCTGGCAGGGGGCGCGTCCGAGCAGTACTTC. Its translation is CASSLAGGASEQYF. The V and J genes are TRBV5-5 and TRBJ2-7, with TRBD1 matching 8 bases. Germline CDR1 SGHKS, CDR2 YYEKEE (reference sequence). V trimming: 4 bases; J trimming: 6 bases; junction bases outside the gene matches: 9. The CDR3 totals 14 residues.

The chain has TRBV2 and TRBJ2-7, with TRBD1 matching over 7 bases. V dropped 6 bases and J dropped 3; count of bases not matched to a gene: 5. The CDR3 contains 13 residues. Germline values: CDR1 SNHLY, CDR2 FYNNEI. The chain's CDR3 is CASRATGFYEQYF. The CDR3 region has the DNA TGTGCCAGCAGAGCGACAGGGTTCTACGAGCAGTACTTC.

This clone was detected once. The chain employs TRBV5-8 and TRBJ2-5; 8 nucleotides line up with TRBD1. J lost 11 bases, V lost 4 bases, and 13 bases had no gene match. CDR1 SGHTS and CDR2 YDEGEE come from the germline V gene. CDR3 length: 14 amino acids. The CDR3 DNA sequence: TGTGCCAGCAGCCCGGGACAGGCCGTCTTGGAGCAGTACTTC. This encodes CASSPGQAVLEQYF.

V gene TRBV4-2 combines with J gene TRBJ1-1; D gene uncertain. This CDR3 spans 15 amino acids. CDR1 and CDR2 (germline): LGHNA, YNFKEQ. Trimming took off 0 bases at V and 0 bases at J, with 8 bases between the two ends. The CDR3 DNA reads TGTGCCAGCAGCCAAGAGATCGGTCTGAACACTGAAGCTTTCTTT. It codes for CASSQEIGLNTEAFF.

The chain joins TRBV7-9 to TRBJ2-3, with D tentatively TRBD2 (6 bases). V lost 4 bases, J lost 1 base, and 12 bases lay in between. The CDR3 sequence is 15 residues long. From germline, CDR1 is SEHNR and CDR2 FQNEAQ (reference sequence). The CDR3 nucleotides read TGTGCCAGCAGCTCTTTTTCGGGGGGCACAGATACGCAGTATTTT. The encoded protein is CASSSFSGGTDTQYF.